This is a list of T cell receptor beta chains from one sample in a study of cytomegalovirus exposure and HLA in healthy donors. Assay: immunoSEQ multiplex PCR; the TCRdb copy retains only in-frame clones and omits some. The table records under 75,000 clones, around 92% of them present only once. The sample taken for sequencing was PBMCs. Source of these receptors: a man younger than 35 in good health and CMV-seropositive. Both conserved end residues are part of each CDR3. The D gene is left open where the match is weak. Clone size appears in some rows only: once, few, many, or a class for an expanded clone.

-	-	TRBV5-1	TRBJ1-1	CASSLEFTMNTEAFF	TGCGCCAGCAGCTTGGAGTTTACTATGAACACTGAAGCTTTCTTT
-	-	TRBV9	TRBJ2-7	CASSVGVASYEQYF	TGTGCCAGCAGCGTAGGAGTAGCCTCCTACGAGCAGTACTTC
-	-	TRBV9	TRBJ2-2	CASSVAAGDTGELFF	TGTGCCAGCAGCGTAGCGGCAGGGGACACCGGGGAGCTGTTTTTT
-	-	TRBV30	TRBJ2-1	CAWRGIGGEQFF	TGTGCCTGGAGAGGGATCGGGGGTGAGCAGTTCTTC
TRBD1	-	TRBV30	TRBJ2-7	CAWRTGTYEQYF	TGTGCCTGGAGGACAGGGACCTACGAGCAGTACTTC
TRBD2	-	TRBV6-4	TRBJ2-7	CASGWLAGDTSSYEQYF	TGTGCCTCGGGCTGGCTAGCGGGAGATACCAGCTCCTACGAGCAGTACTTC
-	-	TRBV11-2	TRBJ2-7	CASSLTREPMVYEQYF	TGTGCCAGCAGCTTAACACGGGAACCGATGGTCTACGAGCAGTACTTC
TRBD2	-	TRBV29-1	TRBJ2-7	CSVEGWEGSYEQYF	TGCAGCGTTGAAGGCTGGGAGGGATCCTACGAGCAGTACTTC
-	-	TRBV15	TRBJ1-2	CATSRGHWTEDYGYTF	TGTGCCACCAGCAGAGGCCATTGGACAGAGGATTATGGCTACACCTTC
-	-	TRBV27	TRBJ2-3	CASSPTRLGAHTDTQYF	TGTGCCAGCAGTCCCACTCGGTTGGGGGCACACACAGATACGCAGTATTTT
-	-	TRBV5-4	TRBJ2-5	CASQDIQETQYF	TGTGCCAGTCAGGACATACAAGAGACCCAGTACTTC
TRBD2	-	TRBV5-5	TRBJ2-3	CASSRAGGHTDTQYF	TGTGCCAGCAGTCGAGCGGGAGGGCACACAGATACGCAGTATTTT
-	-	TRBV6-5	TRBJ2-3	CASSENSATQYF	TGTGCCAGCAGTGAAAATTCCGCGACGCAGTATTTT
-	few	TRBV30	TRBJ1-1	CAWSYGGLTEAFF	TGTGCCTGGAGTTATGGGGGGTTGACTGAAGCTTTCTTT
-	-	TRBV6-1	TRBJ1-5	CASSEISGDQPQHF	TGTGCCAGCAGTGAAATCTCCGGGGATCAGCCCCAGCATTTT
TRBD1	-	TRBV5-4	TRBJ2-1	CASSSDRGRSEQFF	TGTGCCAGCAGCTCGGACAGGGGTCGTAGTGAACAGTTCTTC
-	-	TRBV27	TRBJ2-3	CASKGNTDTQYF	TGTGCCAGCAAGGGGAACACAGATACGCAGTATTTT
TRBD2	once	TRBV4-1	TRBJ2-3	CASSPRGGPGSTDTQYF	TGCGCCAGCAGCCCGCGGGGGGGGCCAGGTAGCACAGATACGCAGTATTTT
-	-	TRBV21-1	TRBJ2-6	CASSKAPGTGSPGANVLTF	TGTGCCAGCAGCAAAGCGCCCGGGACAGGGTCCCCTGGGGCCAACGTCCTGACTTTC
-	-	TRBV15	TRBJ2-7	CATSRDRVEQYF	TGTGCCACCAGCAGAGACCGGGTCGAGCAGTACTTC
-	once	TRBV5-1	TRBJ1-2	CASSAGMYGYTF	TGCGCCAGCAGCGCGGGAATGTATGGCTACACCTTC
-	-	TRBV19	TRBJ2-7	CASSIGQFSYEQYF	TGTGCCAGTAGTATTGGGCAGTTCTCCTACGAGCAGTACTTC
-	-	TRBV25-1	TRBJ1-4	CASRNRDYEKLFF	TGTGCCAGCAGAAACAGGGATTATGAAAAACTGTTTTTT
TRBD1	-	TRBV9	TRBJ1-1	CASSGGDRPNTEAFF	TGTGCCAGCAGCGGGGGGGACAGGCCGAACACTGAAGCTTTCTTT
TRBD1	-	TRBV7-9	TRBJ2-2	CASRDRDRVFGELFF	TGTGCCAGCAGGGACCGGGACAGGGTTTTCGGGGAGCTGTTTTTT
-	once	TRBV7-7	TRBJ2-3	CASVSCQLYF	TGTGCTAGCGTGTCATGCCAGTTGTATTTT
-	-	TRBV2	TRBJ1-4	CASSEYGQTNEKLFF	TGTGCCAGCAGTGAATATGGACAGACTAATGAAAAACTGTTTTTT